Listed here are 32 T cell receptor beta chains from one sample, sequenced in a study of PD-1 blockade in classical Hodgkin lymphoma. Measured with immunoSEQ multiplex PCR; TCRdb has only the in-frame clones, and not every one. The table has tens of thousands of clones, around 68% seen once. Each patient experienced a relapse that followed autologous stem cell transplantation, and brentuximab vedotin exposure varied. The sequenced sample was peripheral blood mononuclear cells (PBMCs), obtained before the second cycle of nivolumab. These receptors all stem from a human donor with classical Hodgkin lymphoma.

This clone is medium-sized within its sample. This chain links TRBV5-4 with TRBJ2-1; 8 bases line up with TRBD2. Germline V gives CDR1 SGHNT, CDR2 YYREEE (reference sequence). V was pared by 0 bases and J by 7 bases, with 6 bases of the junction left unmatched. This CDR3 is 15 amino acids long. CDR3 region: CASSLGTSFGNEQFF. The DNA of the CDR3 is TGTGCCAGCAGCTTGGGGACTAGCTTTGGGAATGAGCAGTTCTTC.

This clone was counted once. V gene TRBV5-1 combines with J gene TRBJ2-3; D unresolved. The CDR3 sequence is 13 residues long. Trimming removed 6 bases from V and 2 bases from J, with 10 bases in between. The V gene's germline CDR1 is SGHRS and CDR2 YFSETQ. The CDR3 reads CASKGDNTDTQYF. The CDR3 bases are TGCGCCAGCAAGGGTGACAACACAGATACGCAGTATTTT.

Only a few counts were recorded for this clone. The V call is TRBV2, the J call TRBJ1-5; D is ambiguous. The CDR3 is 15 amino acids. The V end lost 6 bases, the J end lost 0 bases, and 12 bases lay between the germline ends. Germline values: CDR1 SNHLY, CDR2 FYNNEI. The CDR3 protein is CASSSDGYSNQPQHF. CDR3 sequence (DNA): TGTGCCAGCAGCTCCGACGGGTATAGCAATCAGCCCCAGCATTTT.

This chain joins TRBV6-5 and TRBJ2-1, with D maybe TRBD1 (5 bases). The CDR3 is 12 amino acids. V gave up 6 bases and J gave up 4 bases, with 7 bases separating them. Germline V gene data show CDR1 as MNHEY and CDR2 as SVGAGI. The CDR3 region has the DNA TGTGCCAGCAGAAAGGGGTACAATGAGCAGTTCTTC. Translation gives CASRKGYNEQFF.

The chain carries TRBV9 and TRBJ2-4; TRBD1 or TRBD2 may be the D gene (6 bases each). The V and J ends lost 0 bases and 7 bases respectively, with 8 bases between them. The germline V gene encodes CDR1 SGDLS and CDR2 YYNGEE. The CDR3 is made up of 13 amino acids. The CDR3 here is CASSVDGGNIQYF. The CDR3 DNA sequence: TGTGCCAGCAGCGTAGACGGGGGCAACATTCAGTACTTC. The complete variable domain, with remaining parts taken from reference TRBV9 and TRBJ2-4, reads DSGVTQTPKHLITATGQRVTLRCSPRSGDLSVYWYQQSLDQGLQFLIQYYNGEERAKGNILERFSAQQFPDLHSELNLSSLELGDSALYFCASSVDGGNIQYFGAGTRLSVL.

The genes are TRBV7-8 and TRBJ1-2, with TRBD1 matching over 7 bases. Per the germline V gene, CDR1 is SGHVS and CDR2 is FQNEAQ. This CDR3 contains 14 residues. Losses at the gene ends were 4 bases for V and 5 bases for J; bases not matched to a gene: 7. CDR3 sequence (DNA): TGTGCCAGCAGCTCTTACAGGGGAGGGTATGGCTACACCTTC. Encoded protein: CASSSYRGGYGYTF. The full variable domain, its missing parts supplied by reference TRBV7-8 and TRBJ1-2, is GAGVSQSPRYKVAKRGQDVALRCDPISGHVSLFWYQQALGQGPEFLTYFQNEAQLDKSGLPSDRFFAERPEGSVSTLKIQRTQQEDSAVYLCASSSYRGGYGYTFGSGTRLTVV.

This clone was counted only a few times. The CDR3 here is CASRVVDEAFF. CDR3 nucleotides: TGTGCCAGCAGGGTTGTAGATGAAGCTTTCTTT. J is TRBJ1-1 and V is TRBV2; D gene ambiguous. Germline V gives CDR1 SNHLY, CDR2 FYNNEI. This CDR3 is built from 11 residues. The V end was cut by 6 bases, the J end by 7 bases, with 9 bases between.

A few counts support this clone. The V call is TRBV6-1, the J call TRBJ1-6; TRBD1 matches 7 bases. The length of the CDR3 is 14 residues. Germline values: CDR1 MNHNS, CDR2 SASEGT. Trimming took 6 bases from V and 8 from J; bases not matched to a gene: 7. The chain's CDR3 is CASSRTGADSPLHF. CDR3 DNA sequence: TGTGCCAGCAGCCGTACAGGGGCGGATTCACCCCTCCACTTT.

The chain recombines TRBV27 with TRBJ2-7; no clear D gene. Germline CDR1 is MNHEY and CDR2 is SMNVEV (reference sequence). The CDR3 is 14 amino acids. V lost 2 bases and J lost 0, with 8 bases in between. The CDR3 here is CASSLSPNSYEQYF. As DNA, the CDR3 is TGTGCCAGCAGTTTAAGCCCCAACTCCTACGAGCAGTACTTC.

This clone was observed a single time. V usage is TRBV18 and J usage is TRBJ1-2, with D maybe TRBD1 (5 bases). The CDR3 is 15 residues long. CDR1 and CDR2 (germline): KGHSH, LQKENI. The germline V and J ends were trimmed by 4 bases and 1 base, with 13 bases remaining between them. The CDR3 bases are TGTGCCAGCTCACAAGGGGTTGCAGTTAACTATGGCTACACCTTC. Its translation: CASSQGVAVNYGYTF.

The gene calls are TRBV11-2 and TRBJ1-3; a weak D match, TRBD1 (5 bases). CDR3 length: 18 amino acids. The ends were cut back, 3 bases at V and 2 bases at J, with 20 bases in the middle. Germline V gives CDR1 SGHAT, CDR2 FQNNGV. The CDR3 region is CASSLGPSRWVAGNTIYF. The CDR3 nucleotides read TGTGCCAGCAGCTTGGGACCCTCCCGCTGGGTGGCTGGAAACACCATATATTTT.

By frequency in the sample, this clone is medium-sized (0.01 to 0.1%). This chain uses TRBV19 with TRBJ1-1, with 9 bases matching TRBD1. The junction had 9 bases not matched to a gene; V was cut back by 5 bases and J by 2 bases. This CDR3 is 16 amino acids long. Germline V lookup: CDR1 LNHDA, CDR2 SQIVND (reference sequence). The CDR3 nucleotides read TGTGCCAGTAGTTCCTCGGACAGGGGCCTCAACACTGAAGCTTTCTTT. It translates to CASSSSDRGLNTEAFF.

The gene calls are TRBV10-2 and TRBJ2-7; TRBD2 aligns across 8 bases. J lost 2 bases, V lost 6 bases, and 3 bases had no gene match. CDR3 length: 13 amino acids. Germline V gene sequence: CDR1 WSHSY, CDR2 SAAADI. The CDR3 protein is CASRSGLAYEQYF. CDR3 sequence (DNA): TGCGCCAGCAGGTCGGGACTAGCCTACGAGCAGTACTTC.

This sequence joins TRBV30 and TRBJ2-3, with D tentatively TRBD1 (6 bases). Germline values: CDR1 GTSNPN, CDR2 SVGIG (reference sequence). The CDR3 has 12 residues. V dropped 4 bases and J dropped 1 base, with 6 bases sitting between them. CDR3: CAWNRGTDTQYF. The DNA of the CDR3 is TGTGCCTGGAACAGGGGCACAGATACGCAGTATTTT.

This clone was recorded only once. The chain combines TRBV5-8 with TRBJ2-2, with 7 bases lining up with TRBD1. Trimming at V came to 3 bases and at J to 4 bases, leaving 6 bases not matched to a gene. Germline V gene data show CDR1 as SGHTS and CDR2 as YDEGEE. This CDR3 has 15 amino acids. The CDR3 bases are TGTGCCAGCAGCTCCGGGACAGTGATCACCGGGGAGCTGTTTTTT. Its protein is CASSSGTVITGELFF.

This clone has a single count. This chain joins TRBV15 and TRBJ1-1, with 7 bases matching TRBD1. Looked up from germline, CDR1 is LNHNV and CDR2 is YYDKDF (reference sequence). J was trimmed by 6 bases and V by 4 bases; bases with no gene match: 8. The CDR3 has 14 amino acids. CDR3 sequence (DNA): TGTGCCACCAGCAAAAAGGGACAGACGGCTGAAGCTTTCTTT. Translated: CATSKKGQTAEAFF.

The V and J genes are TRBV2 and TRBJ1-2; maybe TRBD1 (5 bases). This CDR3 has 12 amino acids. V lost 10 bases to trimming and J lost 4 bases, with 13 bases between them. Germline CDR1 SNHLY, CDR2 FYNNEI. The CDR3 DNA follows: TGTGCCACTTCGAAGGACACCTATGGCTACACCTTC. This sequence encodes CATSKDTYGYTF.

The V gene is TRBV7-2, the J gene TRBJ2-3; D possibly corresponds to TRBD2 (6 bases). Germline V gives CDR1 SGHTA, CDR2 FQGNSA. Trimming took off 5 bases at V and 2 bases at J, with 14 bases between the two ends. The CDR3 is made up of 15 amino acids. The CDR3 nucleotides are TGTGCCAGCAGCGACTCCGGGGGACTCACAGATACGCAGTATTTT. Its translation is CASSDSGGLTDTQYF. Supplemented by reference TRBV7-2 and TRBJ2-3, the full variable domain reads GAGVSQSPSNKVTEKGKDVELRCDPISGHTALYWYRQSLGQGLEFLIYFQGNSAPDKSGLPSDRFSAERTGGSVSTLTIQRTQQEDSAVYLCASSDSGGLTDTQYFGPGTRLTVL.

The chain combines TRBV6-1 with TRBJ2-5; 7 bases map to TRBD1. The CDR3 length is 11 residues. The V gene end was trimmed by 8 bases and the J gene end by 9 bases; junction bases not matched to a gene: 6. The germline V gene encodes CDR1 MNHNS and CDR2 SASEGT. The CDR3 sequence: CASQKDRAQYF. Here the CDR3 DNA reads TGTGCCAGCCAAAAAGACAGGGCCCAGTACTTC.

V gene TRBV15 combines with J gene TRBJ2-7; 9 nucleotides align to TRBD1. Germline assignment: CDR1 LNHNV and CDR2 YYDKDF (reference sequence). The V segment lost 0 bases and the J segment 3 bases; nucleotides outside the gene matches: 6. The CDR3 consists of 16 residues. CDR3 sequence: CATSRDAPGQGYEQYF. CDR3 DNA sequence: TGTGCCACCAGCAGAGATGCTCCGGGACAGGGCTACGAGCAGTACTTC.

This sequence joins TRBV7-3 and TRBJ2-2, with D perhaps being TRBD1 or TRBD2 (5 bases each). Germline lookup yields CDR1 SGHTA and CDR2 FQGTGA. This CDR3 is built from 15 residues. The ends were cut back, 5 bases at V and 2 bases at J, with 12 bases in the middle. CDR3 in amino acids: CASSLVGVNTGELFF. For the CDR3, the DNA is TGTGCCAGCAGCCTGGTGGGGGTTAACACCGGGGAGCTGTTTTTT.

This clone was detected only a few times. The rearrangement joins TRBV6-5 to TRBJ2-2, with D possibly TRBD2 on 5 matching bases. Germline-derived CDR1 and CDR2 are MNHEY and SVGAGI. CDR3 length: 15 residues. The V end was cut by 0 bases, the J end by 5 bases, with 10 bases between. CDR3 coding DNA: TGTGCCAGCAGTTACTCGAAAAGAGGGACCGGGGAGCTGTTTTTT. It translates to CASSYSKRGTGELFF.

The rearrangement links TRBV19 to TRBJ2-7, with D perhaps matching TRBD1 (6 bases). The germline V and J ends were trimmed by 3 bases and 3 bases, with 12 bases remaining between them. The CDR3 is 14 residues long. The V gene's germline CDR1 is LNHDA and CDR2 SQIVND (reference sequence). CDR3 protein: CASSIDRSSYEQYF. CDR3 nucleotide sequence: TGTGCCAGTAGTATCGACAGGTCGAGCTACGAGCAGTACTTC.

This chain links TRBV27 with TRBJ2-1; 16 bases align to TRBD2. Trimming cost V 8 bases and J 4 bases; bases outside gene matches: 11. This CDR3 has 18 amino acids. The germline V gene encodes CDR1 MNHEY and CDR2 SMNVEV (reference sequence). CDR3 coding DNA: TGTGCCAGCCTCACATGGGGACTAGCGGGGGGGAAATACAATGAGCAGTTCTTC. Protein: CASLTWGLAGGKYNEQFF.

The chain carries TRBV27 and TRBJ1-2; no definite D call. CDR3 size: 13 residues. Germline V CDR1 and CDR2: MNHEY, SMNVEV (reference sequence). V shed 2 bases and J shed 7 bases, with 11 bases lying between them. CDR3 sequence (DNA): TGTGCCAGCAGTTTAGGCCAGTCAGGTGGCTACACCTTC. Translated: CASSLGQSGGYTF.

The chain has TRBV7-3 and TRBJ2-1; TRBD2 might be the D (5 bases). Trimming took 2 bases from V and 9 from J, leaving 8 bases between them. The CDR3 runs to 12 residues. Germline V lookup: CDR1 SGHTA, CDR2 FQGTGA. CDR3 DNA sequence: TGTGCCAGCAGCTTATCCCGGGGTGAGCAGTTCTTC. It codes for CASSLSRGEQFF. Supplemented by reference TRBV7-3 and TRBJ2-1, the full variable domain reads GAGVSQTPSNKVTEKGKYVELRCDPISGHTALYWYRQSLGQGPEFLIYFQGTGAADDSGLPNDRFFAVRPEGSVSTLKIQRTERGDSAVYLCASSLSRGEQFFGPGTRLTVL.

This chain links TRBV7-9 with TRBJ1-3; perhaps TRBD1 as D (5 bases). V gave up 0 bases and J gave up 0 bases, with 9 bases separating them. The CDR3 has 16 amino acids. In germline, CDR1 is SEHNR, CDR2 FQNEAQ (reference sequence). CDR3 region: CASSLAQGTSGNTIYF. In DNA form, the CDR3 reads TGTGCCAGCAGCTTAGCGCAGGGTACCTCTGGAAACACCATATATTTT.

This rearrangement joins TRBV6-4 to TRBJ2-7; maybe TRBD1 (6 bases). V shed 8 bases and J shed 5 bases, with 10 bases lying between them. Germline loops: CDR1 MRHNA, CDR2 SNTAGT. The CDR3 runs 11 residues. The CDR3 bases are TGTGCCAGCCCCAAGGGGGACGAGCAGTACGTC. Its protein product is CASPKGDEQYV.

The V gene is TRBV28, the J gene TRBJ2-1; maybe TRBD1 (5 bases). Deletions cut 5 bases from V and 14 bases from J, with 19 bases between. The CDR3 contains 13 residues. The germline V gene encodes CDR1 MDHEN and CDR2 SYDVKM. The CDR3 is CASSIGADTIKFF. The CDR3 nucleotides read TGTGCCAGCAGTATTGGGGCGGACACAATTAAGTTCTTC.

The CDR3 loop reads CASSSRAGGENIQYF. The CDR3 DNA is TGTGCCAGCAGTTCTAGGGCGGGGGGTGAAAACATTCAGTACTTC. The chain uses TRBV6-1 and TRBJ2-4; 8 bases match TRBD2. Germline CDR1 reads MNHNS; CDR2 reads SASEGT. The CDR3 runs 15 residues. Trimming cost V 5 bases and J 5 bases; bases outside gene matches: 8.

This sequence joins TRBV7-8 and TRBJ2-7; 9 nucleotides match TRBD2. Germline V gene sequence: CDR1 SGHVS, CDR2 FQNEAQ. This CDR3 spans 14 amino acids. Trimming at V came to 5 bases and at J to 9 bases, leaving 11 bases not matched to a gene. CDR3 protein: CASSPGTSLLGQYV. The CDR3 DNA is TGTGCCAGCAGCCCCGGGACTAGCCTACTAGGGCAGTACGTC.

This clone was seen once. This chain's CDR3 is CSVEGPGQMDEQFF. The CDR3 coding sequence is TGCAGCGTTGAGGGACCGGGACAGATGGATGAGCAGTTCTTC. The chain combines TRBV29-1 with TRBJ2-1, with 7 bases matching TRBD1. The germline gives CDR1 SQVTM, CDR2 ANQGSEA. J lost 8 bases, V lost 3 bases, and 10 bases had no gene match. The CDR3 covers 14 residues.